This T cell receptor (beta chain) was sequenced for a study of blood T cells in healthy people across ages. With a J-beta primer mix and a sample-barcoded 5' primer, a second PCR ran roughly 7 to 11 cycles. TCRdb re-called the 5' RACE reads with MiXCR, one entry per CDR3 protein. Here the sample spans fewer than 2 million distinct CDR3 sequences, about two fifths being singletons. Trimming removed 7 bases from V and 12 bases from J, with 22 bases in between. The CDR3 spans 14 residues. The TCR was taken from a human donor in good health. The V call is TRBV12-3 or TRBV12-4, the J call TRBJ2-1; tentatively, D is TRBD1 or TRBD2 (6 bases each). Material: blood. This chain's CDR3 is CASTLRDISRGQFF. DNA of the CDR3: TGTGCCAGCACTCTGCGGGACATATCGCGGGGGCAGTTCTTC.